One T cell receptor beta chain is described in this entry. Antigen unknown. The sequenced template was cDNA made from the entire isolated RNA. The assay was immunoSEQ multiplex PCR, and TCRdb's table has in-frame clones only and misses some. The sample records about 340,000 clones, around 9.3% being singletons. V was clipped by 5 bases and J by 5 bases; unmatched bases: 7. This CDR3 spans 15 amino acids. The germline gives CDR1 SNHLY, CDR2 FYNNEI. The sample is drawn from a study of beta chain features in type 1 diabetes. The study, taken as a whole, reports: Because the template was cDNA, high-expressing cells might be over-represented. People with Type 1 diabetes carried modestly yet significantly shorter TCRB CDR3s in all four CD4+ subsets. Shorter templates might be favored by PCR, equally in patients and controls.

The sequence was collected from a man aged 30 to 45 with type 1 diabetes. This chain connects TRBV2 to TRBJ2-3, with 10 bases fitting TRBD2. The sequencing input was central memory CD4+ T cells from blood. This chain's CDR3 is CASSSSGGREDTQYF. The CDR3 DNA reads TGTGCCAGCAGTTCTAGCGGGGGCCGGGAAGATACGCAGTATTTT.